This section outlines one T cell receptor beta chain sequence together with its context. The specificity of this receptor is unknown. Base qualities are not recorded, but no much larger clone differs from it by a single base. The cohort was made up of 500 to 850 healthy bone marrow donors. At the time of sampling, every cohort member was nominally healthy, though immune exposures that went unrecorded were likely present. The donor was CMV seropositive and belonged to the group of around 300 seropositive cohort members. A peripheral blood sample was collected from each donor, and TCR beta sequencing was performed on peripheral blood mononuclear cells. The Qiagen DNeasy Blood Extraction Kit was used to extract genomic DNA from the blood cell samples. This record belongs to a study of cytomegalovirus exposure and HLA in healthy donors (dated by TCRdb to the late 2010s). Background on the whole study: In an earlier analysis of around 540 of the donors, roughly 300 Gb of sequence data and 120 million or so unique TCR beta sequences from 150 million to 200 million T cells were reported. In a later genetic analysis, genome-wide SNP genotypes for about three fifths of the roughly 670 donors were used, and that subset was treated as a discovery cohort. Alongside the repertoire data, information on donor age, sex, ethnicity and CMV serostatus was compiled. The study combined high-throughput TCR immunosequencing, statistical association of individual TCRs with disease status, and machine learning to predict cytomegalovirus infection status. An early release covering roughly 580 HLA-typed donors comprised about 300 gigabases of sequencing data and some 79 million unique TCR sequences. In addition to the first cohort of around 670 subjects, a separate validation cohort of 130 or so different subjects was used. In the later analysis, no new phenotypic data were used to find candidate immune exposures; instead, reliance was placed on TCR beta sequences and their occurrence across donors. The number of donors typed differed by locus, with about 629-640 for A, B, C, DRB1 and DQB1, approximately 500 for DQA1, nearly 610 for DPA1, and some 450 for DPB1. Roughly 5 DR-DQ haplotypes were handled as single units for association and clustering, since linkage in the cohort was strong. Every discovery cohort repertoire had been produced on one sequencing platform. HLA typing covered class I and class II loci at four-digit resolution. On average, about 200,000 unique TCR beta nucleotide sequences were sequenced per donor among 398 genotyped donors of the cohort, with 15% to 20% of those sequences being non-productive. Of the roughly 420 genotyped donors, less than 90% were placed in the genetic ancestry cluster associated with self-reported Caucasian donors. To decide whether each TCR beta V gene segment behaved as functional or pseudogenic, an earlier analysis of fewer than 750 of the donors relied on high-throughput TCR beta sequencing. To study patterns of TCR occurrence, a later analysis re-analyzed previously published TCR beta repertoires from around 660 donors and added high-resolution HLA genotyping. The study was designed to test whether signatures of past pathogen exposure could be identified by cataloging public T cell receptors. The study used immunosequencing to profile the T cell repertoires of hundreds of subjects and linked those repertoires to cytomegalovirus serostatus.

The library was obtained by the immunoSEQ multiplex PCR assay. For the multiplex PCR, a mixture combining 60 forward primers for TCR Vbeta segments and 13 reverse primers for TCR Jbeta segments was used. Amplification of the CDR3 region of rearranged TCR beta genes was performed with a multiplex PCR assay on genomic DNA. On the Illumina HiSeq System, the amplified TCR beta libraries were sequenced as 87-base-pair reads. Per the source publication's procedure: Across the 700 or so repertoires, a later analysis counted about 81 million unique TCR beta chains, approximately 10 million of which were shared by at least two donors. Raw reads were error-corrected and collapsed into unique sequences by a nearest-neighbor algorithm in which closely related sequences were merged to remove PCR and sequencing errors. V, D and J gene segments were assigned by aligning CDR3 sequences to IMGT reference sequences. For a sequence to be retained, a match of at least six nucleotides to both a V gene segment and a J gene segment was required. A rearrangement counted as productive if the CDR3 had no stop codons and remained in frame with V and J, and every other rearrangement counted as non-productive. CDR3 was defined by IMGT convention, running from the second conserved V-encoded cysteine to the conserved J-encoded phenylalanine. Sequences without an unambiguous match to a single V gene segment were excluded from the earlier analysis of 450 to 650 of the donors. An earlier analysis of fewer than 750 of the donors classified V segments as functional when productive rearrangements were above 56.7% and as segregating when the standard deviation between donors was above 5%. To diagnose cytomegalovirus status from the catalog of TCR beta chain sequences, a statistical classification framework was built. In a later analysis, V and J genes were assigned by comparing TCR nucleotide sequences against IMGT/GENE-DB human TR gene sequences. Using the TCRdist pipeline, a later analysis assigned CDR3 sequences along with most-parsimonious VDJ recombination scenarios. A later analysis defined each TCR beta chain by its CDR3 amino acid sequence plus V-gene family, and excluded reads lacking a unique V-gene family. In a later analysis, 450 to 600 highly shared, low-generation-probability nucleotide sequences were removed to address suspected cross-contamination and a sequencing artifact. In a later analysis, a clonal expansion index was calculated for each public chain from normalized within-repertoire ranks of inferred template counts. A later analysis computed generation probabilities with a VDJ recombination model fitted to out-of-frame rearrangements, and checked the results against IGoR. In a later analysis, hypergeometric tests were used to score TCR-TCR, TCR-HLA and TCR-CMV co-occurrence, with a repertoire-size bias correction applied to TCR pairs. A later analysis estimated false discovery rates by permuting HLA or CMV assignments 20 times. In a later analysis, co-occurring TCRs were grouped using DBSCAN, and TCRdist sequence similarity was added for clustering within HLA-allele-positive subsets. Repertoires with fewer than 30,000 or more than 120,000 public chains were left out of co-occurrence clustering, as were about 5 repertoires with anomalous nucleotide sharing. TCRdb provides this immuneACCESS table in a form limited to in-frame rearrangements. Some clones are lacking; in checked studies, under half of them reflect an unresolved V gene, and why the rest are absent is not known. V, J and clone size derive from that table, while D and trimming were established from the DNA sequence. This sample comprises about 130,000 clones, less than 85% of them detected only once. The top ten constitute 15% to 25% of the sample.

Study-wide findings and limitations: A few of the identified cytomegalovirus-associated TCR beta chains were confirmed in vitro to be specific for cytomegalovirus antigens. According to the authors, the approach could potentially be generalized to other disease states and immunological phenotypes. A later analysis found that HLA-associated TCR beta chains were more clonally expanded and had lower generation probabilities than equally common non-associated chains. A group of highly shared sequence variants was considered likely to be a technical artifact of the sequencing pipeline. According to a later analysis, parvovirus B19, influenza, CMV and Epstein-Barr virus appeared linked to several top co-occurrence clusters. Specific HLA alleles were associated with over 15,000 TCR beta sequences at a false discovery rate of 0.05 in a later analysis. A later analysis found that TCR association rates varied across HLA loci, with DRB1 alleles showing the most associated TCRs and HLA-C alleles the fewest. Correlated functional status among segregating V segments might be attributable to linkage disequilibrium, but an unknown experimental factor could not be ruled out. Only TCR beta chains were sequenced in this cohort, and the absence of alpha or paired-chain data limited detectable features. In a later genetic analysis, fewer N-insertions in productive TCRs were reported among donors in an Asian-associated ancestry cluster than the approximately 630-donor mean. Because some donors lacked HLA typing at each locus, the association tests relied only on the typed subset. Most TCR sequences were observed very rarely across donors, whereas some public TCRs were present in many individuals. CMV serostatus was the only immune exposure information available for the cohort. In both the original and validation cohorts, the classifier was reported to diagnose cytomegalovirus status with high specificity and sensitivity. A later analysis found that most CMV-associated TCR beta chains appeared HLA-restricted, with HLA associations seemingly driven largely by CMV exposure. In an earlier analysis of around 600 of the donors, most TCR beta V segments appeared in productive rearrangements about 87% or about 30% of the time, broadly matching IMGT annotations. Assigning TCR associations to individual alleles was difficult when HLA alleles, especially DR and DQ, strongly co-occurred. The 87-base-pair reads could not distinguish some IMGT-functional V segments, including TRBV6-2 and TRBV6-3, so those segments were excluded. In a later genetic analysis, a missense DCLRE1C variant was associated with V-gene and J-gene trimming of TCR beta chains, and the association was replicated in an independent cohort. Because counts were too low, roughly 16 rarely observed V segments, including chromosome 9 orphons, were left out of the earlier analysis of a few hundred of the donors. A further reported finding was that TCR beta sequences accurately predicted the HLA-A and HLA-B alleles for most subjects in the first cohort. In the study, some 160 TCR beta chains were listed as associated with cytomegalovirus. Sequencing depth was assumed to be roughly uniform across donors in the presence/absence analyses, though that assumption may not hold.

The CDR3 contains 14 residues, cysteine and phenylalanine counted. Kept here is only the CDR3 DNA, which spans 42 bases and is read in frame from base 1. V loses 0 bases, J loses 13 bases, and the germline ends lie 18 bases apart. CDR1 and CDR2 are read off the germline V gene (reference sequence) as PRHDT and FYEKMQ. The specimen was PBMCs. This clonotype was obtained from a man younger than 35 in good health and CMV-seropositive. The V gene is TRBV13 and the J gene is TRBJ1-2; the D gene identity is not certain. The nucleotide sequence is TGTGCCAGCAGCTTAGGAGGGTCTAGCTATGTTTTCACCTTC. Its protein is CASSLGGSSYVFTF.